By proportion, the clone carrying this T cell receptor beta chain is medium-sized. The sorted Tregs were CD4+CD25+CD127-/low cells. CDR1 and CDR2 (germline): WSHSY, SAAADI. The J segment lost 7 bases and the V segment lost 8 bases, leaving 11 bases of the junction unmatched. This CDR3 comprises 13 residues. TCRdb ran MiXCR on the 5' RACE reads and lists one entry per CDR3 protein. Here the sample spans more than 8,000 distinct CDR3 sequences, more than 20% being singletons. The clonotype comes from a female donor with breast cancer. V and J are TRBV10-2 and TRBJ2-7, with TRBD1 matching over 7 bases. Sequences were obtained from Tregs sorted from blood. The CDR3 reads CASLGQSFEEQYF. The CDR3 nucleotides read TGCGCCAGCTTGGGACAGTCCTTCGAGGAGCAGTACTTC.